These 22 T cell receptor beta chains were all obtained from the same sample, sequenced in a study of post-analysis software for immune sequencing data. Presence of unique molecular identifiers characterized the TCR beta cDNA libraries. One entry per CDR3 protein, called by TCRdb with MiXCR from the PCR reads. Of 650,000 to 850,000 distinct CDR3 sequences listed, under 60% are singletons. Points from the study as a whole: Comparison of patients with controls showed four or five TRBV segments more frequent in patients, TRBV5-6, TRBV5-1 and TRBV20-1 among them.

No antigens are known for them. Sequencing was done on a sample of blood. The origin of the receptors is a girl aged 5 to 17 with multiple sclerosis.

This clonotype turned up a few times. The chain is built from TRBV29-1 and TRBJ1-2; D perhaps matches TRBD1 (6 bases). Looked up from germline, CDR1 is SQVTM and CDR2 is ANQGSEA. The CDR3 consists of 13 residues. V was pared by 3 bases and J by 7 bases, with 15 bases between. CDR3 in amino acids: CSVDVGARGGYTF. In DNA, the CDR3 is TGCAGCGTTGATGTGGGGGCTAGAGGTGGCTACACCTTC. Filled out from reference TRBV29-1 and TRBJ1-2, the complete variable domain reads SAVISQKPSRDICQRGTSLTIQCQVDSQVTMMFWYRQQPGQSLTLIATANQGSEATYESGFVIDKFPISRPNLTFSTLTVSNMSPEDSSIYLCSVDVGARGGYTFGSGTRLTVV.

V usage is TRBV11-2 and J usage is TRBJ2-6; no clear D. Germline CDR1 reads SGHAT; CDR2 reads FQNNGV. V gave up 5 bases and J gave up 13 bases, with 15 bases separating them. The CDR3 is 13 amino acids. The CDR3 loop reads CASSRALGAVLTF. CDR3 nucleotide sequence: TGTGCCAGCAGCCGGGCCCTAGGTGCGGTCCTGACTTTC. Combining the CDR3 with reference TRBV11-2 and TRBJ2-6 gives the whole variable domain EAGVAQSPRYKIIEKRQSVAFWCNPISGHATLYWYQQILGQGPKLLIQFQNNGVVDDSQLPKDRFSAERLKGVDSTLKIQPAKLEDSAVYLCASSRALGAVLTFGAGSRLTVL.

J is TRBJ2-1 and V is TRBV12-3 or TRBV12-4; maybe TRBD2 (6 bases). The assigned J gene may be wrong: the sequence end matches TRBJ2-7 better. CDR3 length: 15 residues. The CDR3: CASSLYPGEGYEQYF. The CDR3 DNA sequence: TGTGCCAGCAGTTTGTATCCGGGAGAGGGTTACGAGCAGTACTTC.

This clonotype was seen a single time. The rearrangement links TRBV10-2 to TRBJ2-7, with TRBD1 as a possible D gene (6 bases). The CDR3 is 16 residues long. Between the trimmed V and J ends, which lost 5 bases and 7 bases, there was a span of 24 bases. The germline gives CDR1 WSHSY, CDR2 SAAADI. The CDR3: CASSSGQGSFGIEQYF. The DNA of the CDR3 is TGCGCCAGCAGTTCCGGCCAGGGGAGTTTTGGTATTGAGCAGTACTTC.

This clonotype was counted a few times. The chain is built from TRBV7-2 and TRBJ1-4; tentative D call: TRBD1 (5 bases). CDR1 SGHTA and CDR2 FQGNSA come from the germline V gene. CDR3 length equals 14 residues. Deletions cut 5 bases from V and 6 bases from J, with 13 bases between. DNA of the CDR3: TGTGCCAGCAGCGCCAGGGCCAGGGATGAAAAACTGTTTTTT. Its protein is CASSARARDEKLFF.

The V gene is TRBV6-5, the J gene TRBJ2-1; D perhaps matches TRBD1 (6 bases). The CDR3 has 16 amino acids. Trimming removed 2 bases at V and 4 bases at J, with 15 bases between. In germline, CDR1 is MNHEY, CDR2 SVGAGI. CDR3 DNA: TGTGCCAGCAGTTACAACGGACAGTGGGGGTACAATGAGCAGTTCTTC. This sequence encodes CASSYNGQWGYNEQFF.

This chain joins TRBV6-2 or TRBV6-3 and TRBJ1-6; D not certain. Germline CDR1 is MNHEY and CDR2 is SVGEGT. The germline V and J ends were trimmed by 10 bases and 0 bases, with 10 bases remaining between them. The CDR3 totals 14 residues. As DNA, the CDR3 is TGTGCCACGAAGAGGAGCTCCTATAATTCACCCCTCCACTTT. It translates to CATKRSSYNSPLHF.

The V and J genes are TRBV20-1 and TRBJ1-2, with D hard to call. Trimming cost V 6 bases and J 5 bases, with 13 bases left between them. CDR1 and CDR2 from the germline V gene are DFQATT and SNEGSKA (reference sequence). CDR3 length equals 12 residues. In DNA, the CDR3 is TGCAGTGCCAGCAGTTGGGAGTATGGCTACACCTTC. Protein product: CSASSWEYGYTF.

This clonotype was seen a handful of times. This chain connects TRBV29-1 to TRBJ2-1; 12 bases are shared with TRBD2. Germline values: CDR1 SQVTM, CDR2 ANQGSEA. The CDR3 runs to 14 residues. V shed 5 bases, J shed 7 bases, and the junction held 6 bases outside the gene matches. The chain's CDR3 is CSVSSGRASNEQFF. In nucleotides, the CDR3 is TGCAGCGTTTCTAGCGGGAGGGCCAGTAATGAGCAGTTCTTC.

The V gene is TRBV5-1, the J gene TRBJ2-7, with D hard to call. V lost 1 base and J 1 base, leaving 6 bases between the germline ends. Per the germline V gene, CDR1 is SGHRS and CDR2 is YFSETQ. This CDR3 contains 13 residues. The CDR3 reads CASSLTQSYEQYF. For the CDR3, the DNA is TGCGCCAGCAGCTTGACCCAATCCTACGAGCAGTACTTC.

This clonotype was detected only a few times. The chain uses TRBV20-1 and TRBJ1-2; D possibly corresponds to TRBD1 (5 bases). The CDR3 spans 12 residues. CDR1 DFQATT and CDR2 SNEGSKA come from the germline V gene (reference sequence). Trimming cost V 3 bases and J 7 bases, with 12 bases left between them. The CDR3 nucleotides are TGCAGTGCTAGGGCTCAGGGTTCTGGCTACACCTTC. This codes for CSARAQGSGYTF.

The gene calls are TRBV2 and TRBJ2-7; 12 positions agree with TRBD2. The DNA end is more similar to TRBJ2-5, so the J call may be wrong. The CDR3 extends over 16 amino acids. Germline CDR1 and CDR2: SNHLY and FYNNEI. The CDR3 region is CASRRTSGIESGTQYF. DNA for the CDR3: TGTGCCAGCAGGAGGACTAGCGGGATCGAGAGTGGGACCCAGTACTTC.

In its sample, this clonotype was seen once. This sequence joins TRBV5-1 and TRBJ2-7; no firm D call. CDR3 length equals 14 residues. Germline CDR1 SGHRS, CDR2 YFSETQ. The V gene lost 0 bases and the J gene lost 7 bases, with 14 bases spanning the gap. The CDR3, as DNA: TGCGCCAGCAGCTTGGAGTTAGTTGTTGGGGAGCAGTACTTC. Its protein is CASSLELVVGEQYF. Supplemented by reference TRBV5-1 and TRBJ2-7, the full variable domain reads KAGVTQTPRYLIKTRGQQVTLSCSPISGHRSVSWYQQTPGQGLQFLFEYFSETQRNKGNFPGRFSGRQFSNSRSEMNVSTLELGDSALYLCASSLELVVGEQYFGPGTRLTVT.

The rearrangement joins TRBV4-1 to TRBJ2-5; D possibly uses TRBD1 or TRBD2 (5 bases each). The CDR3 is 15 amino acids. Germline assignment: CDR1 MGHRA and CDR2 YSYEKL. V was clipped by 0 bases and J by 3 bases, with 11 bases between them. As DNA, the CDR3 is TGCGCCAGCAGCCAAGATGGGGACCAGGAAGAGACCCAGTACTTC. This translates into CASSQDGDQEETQYF.

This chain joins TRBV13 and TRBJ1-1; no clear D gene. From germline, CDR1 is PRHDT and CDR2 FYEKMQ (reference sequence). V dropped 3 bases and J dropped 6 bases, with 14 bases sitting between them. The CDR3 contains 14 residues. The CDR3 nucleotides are TGTGCCAGCAGCTTCGGCTTGGGTTTCCCTGAAGCTTTCTTT. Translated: CASSFGLGFPEAFF.

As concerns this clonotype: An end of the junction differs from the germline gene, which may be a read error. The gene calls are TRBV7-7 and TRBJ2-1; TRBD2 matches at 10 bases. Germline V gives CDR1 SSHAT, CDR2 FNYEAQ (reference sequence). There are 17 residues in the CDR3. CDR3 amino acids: CASSLISGRALYNEQFF. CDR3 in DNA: TGTGCTAGCAGCTTAATCAGCGGGAGGGCGCTTTACAATGAGCAGTTCTTC.

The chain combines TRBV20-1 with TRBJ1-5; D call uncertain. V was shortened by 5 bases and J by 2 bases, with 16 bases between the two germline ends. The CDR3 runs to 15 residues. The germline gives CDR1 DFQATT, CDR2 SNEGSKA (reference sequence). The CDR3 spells CSAADPLMGNQPQHF. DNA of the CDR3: TGCAGTGCTGCGGACCCACTCATGGGCAATCAGCCCCAGCATTTT.

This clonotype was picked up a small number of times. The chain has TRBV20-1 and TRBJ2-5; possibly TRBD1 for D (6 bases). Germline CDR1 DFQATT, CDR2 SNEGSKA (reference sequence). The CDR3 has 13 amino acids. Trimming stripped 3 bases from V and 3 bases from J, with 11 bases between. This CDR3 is CSASYRAKETQYF. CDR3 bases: TGCAGTGCTAGTTACAGGGCAAAAGAGACCCAGTACTTC.

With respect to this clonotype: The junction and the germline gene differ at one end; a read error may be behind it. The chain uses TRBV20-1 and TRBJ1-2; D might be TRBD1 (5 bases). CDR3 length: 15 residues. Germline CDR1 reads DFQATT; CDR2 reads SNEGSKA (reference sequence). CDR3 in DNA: TGCGGTGCTAGAGGGAGTGGGGACTTTAACTATGGCTACACCTTC. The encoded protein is CGARGSGDFNYGYTF.

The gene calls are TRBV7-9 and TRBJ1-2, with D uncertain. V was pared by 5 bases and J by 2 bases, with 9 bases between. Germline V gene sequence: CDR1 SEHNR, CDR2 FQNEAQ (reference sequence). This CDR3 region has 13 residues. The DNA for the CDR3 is TGTGCCAGCAGCGTCGGGCCGAACTATGGCTACACCTTC. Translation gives CASSVGPNYGYTF.

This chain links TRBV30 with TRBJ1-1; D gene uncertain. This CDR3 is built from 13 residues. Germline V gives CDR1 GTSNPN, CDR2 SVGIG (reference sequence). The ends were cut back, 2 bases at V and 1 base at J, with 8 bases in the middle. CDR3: CAWSRATNTEAFF. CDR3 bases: TGTGCCTGGAGTAGGGCCACGAACACTGAAGCTTTCTTT.

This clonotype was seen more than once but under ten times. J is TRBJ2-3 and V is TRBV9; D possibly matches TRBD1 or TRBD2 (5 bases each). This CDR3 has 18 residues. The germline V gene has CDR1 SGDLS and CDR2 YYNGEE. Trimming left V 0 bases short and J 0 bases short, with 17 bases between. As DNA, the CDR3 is TGTGCCAGCAGCGTAGGCCCGCTGGGGCGGACTAGCACAGATACGCAGTATTTT. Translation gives CASSVGPLGRTSTDTQYF.